The rows below give T cell receptor beta chains drawn from one sample of a study of post-analysis software for immune sequencing data. One entry per CDR3 protein results from TCRdb running MiXCR on the PCR reads. This table has more than 450,000 distinct CDR3 sequences, about 40% appearing once. The sample comprised blood. Receptors were obtained from a girl aged 10 to 17 with multiple sclerosis. Each CDR3 is given with its conserved first and last residue. Each record gives: D gene, J gene, V gene, clone size, CDR3 DNA, CDR3 protein. A D gene is named only where the DNA matches it firmly. A clone size is listed for some rows: how often the clone was seen (once, few, many), or a class if it is expanded.

D gene: .; J gene: TRBJ2-7; V gene: TRBV20-1; clone size: few; CDR3 DNA: TGCAGTGCCACTAGGAGCTCCTACGAGCAGTACTTC; CDR3 protein: CSATRSSYEQYF
D gene: .; J gene: TRBJ2-3; V gene: TRBV11-3; clone size: .; CDR3 DNA: TGTGCCAGCAGCGTCTCCCTGGTTGCAGATACGCAGTATTTT; CDR3 protein: CASSVSLVADTQYF
D gene: TRBD1; J gene: TRBJ1-1; V gene: TRBV10-3; clone size: .; CDR3 DNA: TGTGCCATCAGTGTAGGGACAGACTCCACTGAAGCTTTCTTT; CDR3 protein: CAISVGTDSTEAFF
D gene: TRBD2; J gene: TRBJ2-1; V gene: TRBV10-3; clone size: .; CDR3 DNA: TGTGCCATCAGCGACCTCGGGACTAGCCGTGAGCAGTTCTTC; CDR3 protein: CAISDLGTSREQFF
D gene: TRBD2; J gene: TRBJ2-1; V gene: TRBV12-3/TRBV12-4; clone size: .; CDR3 DNA: TGTGCCAGCACTGGTAGCGGGAGCTTTTCCTACAATGAGCAGTTCTTC; CDR3 protein: CASTGSGSFSYNEQFF
D gene: .; J gene: TRBJ1-5; V gene: TRBV3-1; clone size: .; CDR3 DNA: TGTGCCAGCAGCCACGGGGGGGGACAGCCCCAGCATTTT; CDR3 protein: CASSHGGGQPQHF
D gene: .; J gene: TRBJ1-6; V gene: TRBV4-2; clone size: .; CDR3 DNA: TGTGCCAGCAGCCAAGGGGCTATAGGGGGACCTCGGAGGTCACCCCTCCACTTT; CDR3 protein: CASSQGAIGGPRRSPLHF
D gene: TRBD2; J gene: TRBJ2-1; V gene: TRBV12-3/TRBV12-4; clone size: .; CDR3 DNA: TGTGCCAGCAGTTCCGGGACTATGCACGGGAATGAGCAGTTCTTC; CDR3 protein: CASSSGTMHGNEQFF
D gene: .; J gene: TRBJ2-7; V gene: TRBV5-1; clone size: .; CDR3 DNA: TGCGCCAGCAGCCCCAGGGGGGACGGGAGCTCCTACGAGCAGTACTTC; CDR3 protein: CASSPRGDGSSYEQYF
D gene: TRBD2; J gene: TRBJ2-1; V gene: TRBV7-3; clone size: .; CDR3 DNA: TGTGCCAGCAGCTTAAAAGGCAGGATCACGGCGGGGGATGAGCAGTTCTTC; CDR3 protein: CASSLKGRITAGDEQFF
D gene: .; J gene: TRBJ2-3; V gene: TRBV10-3; clone size: .; CDR3 DNA: TGTGCCATCTTCTCAGGGGGCACAGATACGCAGTATTTT; CDR3 protein: CAIFSGGTDTQYF
D gene: TRBD2; J gene: TRBJ2-1; V gene: TRBV12-3/TRBV12-4; clone size: .; CDR3 DNA: TGTGCCAGCAGTTTAAGACATGCAGGGAGGGCCGACAATGAGCAGTTCTTC; CDR3 protein: CASSLRHAGRADNEQFF
D gene: .; J gene: TRBJ2-6; V gene: TRBV20-1; clone size: .; CDR3 DNA: TGCAGTGTAGGGGGTTTCTCTGGGGCCAACGTCCGGACTTTC; CDR3 protein: CSVGGFSGANVRTF
D gene: .; J gene: TRBJ2-1; V gene: TRBV7-9; clone size: .; CDR3 DNA: TGTGCCAGCAGCTTAGAACTTTTCTCCTACAATGAGCAGTTCTTC; CDR3 protein: CASSLELFSYNEQFF
D gene: .; J gene: TRBJ2-1; V gene: TRBV3-1; clone size: .; CDR3 DNA: TGTGCCAGCAGCCGTTCCGGGACTAATGAGCAGTTCTTC; CDR3 protein: CASSRSGTNEQFF
D gene: .; J gene: TRBJ2-5; V gene: TRBV20-1; clone size: many; CDR3 DNA: TGCAGTGCTAAGTCTGCTAGCTCCAATTTAGAGACCCAGTACTTC; CDR3 protein: CSAKSASSNLETQYF
D gene: .; J gene: TRBJ2-1; V gene: TRBV3-1; clone size: .; CDR3 DNA: TGTGCCAGCAGCCAAGATTACACAGGTACTGAGCAGTTCTTC; CDR3 protein: CASSQDYTGTEQFF
D gene: TRBD2; J gene: TRBJ2-5; V gene: TRBV5-1; clone size: few; CDR3 DNA: TGCGCCAGCACCCCCGGACTAGCGGAAACCCAAGAGACCCAGTACTTC; CDR3 protein: CASTPGLAETQETQYF
D gene: TRBD1; J gene: TRBJ1-2; V gene: TRBV29-1; clone size: .; CDR3 DNA: TGCAGCGTTGGAGCTTTCCGGGACAGGAGCCCCTACTATGGCTACACCTTC; CDR3 protein: CSVGAFRDRSPYYGYTF
D gene: .; J gene: TRBJ1-2; V gene: TRBV20-1; clone size: .; CDR3 DNA: TGCAGTGCTAGGGGAGACTTAGGGAACAGCTATGGCTACACCTTC; CDR3 protein: CSARGDLGNSYGYTF
D gene: .; J gene: TRBJ2-5; V gene: TRBV7-2; clone size: .; CDR3 DNA: TGTGCCAGCAGCTTAGGGGTGGGGCTTCCGGAGACCCAGTACTTC; CDR3 protein: CASSLGVGLPETQYF
D gene: TRBD2; J gene: TRBJ2-3; V gene: TRBV20-1; clone size: few; CDR3 DNA: TGCAGTGCTCCGGACGTACTAGCGGGGGGAAAGGGGGCGCAGTATTTT; CDR3 protein: CSAPDVLAGGKGAQYF
D gene: .; J gene: TRBJ2-5; V gene: TRBV5-1; clone size: once; CDR3 DNA: TGCGCCAGTCGACAGGCCGAGGTACCCCAAGAGACCCAGTACTTC; CDR3 protein: CASRQAEVPQETQYF
D gene: .; J gene: TRBJ2-1; V gene: TRBV6-5; clone size: few; CDR3 DNA: TGTGCCAGCTCCTATGGGGGGGCGGGGAATGAGCAGTTCTTC; CDR3 protein: CASSYGGAGNEQFF
D gene: .; J gene: TRBJ1-6; V gene: TRBV12-3/TRBV12-4; clone size: few; CDR3 DNA: TGTGCCAGCACGCCAGGGGTAAATTCACCCCTCCACTTT; CDR3 protein: CASTPGVNSPLHF
D gene: .; J gene: TRBJ1-2; V gene: TRBV2; clone size: .; CDR3 DNA: TGTGCCAGCAGTGACGGTAGCTATGGCTACACCTTC; CDR3 protein: CASSDGSYGYTF
D gene: TRBD2; J gene: TRBJ2-7; V gene: TRBV20-1; clone size: .; CDR3 DNA: TGCAGTGCTAGAGATCATTTAGCGGGAGCCAACGAGCAGTACTTC; CDR3 protein: CSARDHLAGANEQYF
D gene: TRBD1; J gene: TRBJ1-2; V gene: TRBV5-5; clone size: .; CDR3 DNA: TGTGCCAGCAGCCTTCCCCCAGGGGGCTATGGCTACACCTTC; CDR3 protein: CASSLPPGGYGYTF
D gene: TRBD2; J gene: TRBJ2-1; V gene: TRBV12-3/TRBV12-4; clone size: .; CDR3 DNA: TGTGCCAGCAGTTTGCGGGGGACCACCTACAATGAGCAGTTCTTC; CDR3 protein: CASSLRGTTYNEQFF
D gene: TRBD1; J gene: TRBJ1-2; V gene: TRBV7-2; clone size: few; CDR3 DNA: TGTGCCAGTAGCCCGAACAGGGGGCTGGTCTATGGCTACACCTTC; CDR3 protein: CASSPNRGLVYGYTF
D gene: TRBD2; J gene: TRBJ2-1; V gene: TRBV5-6; clone size: few; CDR3 DNA: TGTGCCCGCAGCTCTAGGCGGGGGAGGAATGAGCAGTTCTTC; CDR3 protein: CARSSRRGRNEQFF
D gene: TRBD1; J gene: TRBJ2-7; V gene: TRBV4-1; clone size: .; CDR3 DNA: TGCGCCAGCAGCCATTATGCCGGGACAGGGGTACCCTACGAGCAGTACTTC; CDR3 protein: CASSHYAGTGVPYEQYF
D gene: .; J gene: TRBJ1-4; V gene: TRBV6-1; clone size: .; CDR3 DNA: TGTGCCAGCAGTGACCGTGAAAAACTGTTTTTT; CDR3 protein: CASSDREKLFF
D gene: TRBD1; J gene: TRBJ2-1; V gene: TRBV9; clone size: .; CDR3 DNA: TGTGCCAGCAGCGTAAGCCCGACAGGGGACTCAATCCATGAGCAGTTCTTC; CDR3 protein: CASSVSPTGDSIHEQFF
D gene: TRBD1; J gene: TRBJ2-7; V gene: TRBV10-3; clone size: .; CDR3 DNA: TGTGCCATCAGTGAAATTAAGAGGACAGGGATACGAGTCGGGCAGTACTTC; CDR3 protein: CAISEIKRTGIRVGQYF
D gene: .; J gene: TRBJ2-6; V gene: TRBV10-3; clone size: .; CDR3 DNA: TGTGCCATCAGTGAGTCGTGGGGGAGTAGTGACTCTGGGGCCAACGTCCTGACTTTC; CDR3 protein: CAISESWGSSDSGANVLTF
D gene: .; J gene: TRBJ2-1; V gene: TRBV11-2; clone size: .; CDR3 DNA: TGTGCCAGCAACTGGGGCTCCTCGGGGGAGGAGCAGTTCTTC; CDR3 protein: CASNWGSSGEEQFF
D gene: .; J gene: TRBJ1-2; V gene: TRBV5-1; clone size: .; CDR3 DNA: TGCGCCAGCAGCTGGGGCGGACCTAACTATGGCTACACCTTC; CDR3 protein: CASSWGGPNYGYTF
D gene: .; J gene: TRBJ1-1; V gene: TRBV6-5; clone size: few; CDR3 DNA: TGTGCCAGCAGGGCACGGGGGAGGGGCACTGAAGCTTTCTTT; CDR3 protein: CASRARGRGTEAFF
D gene: .; J gene: TRBJ2-2; V gene: TRBV6-6; clone size: .; CDR3 DNA: TGTGCCAGCAGTCCACTAGGGGACACCGGGGAGCTGTTTTTT; CDR3 protein: CASSPLGDTGELFF
D gene: TRBD2; J gene: TRBJ2-7; V gene: TRBV20-1; clone size: .; CDR3 DNA: TGCAGTGCCGGGAGTGCGGGGGGCGCCTACGAGCAGTACTTC; CDR3 protein: CSAGSAGGAYEQYF
D gene: .; J gene: TRBJ2-3; V gene: TRBV19; clone size: .; CDR3 DNA: TGTGCCAGTAGTATAAAGCCGTGGATGGATACGCAGTATTTT; CDR3 protein: CASSIKPWMDTQYF
D gene: .; J gene: TRBJ2-3; V gene: TRBV11-3; clone size: .; CDR3 DNA: TGTGCCAGCAGCCCGCGGGACCTAGATACGCAGTATTTT; CDR3 protein: CASSPRDLDTQYF
D gene: .; J gene: TRBJ1-2; V gene: TRBV29-1; clone size: once; CDR3 DNA: TGCAGCGTTACCCCTCATAGCTACACCTTC; CDR3 protein: CSVTPHSYTF
D gene: TRBD2; J gene: TRBJ2-1; V gene: TRBV29-1; clone size: few; CDR3 DNA: TGCAGCGCCCTGGGACTAGCGGGGGGGCCATATGAGCAGTTCTTC; CDR3 protein: CSALGLAGGPYEQFF
D gene: TRBD2; J gene: TRBJ2-7; V gene: TRBV9; clone size: .; CDR3 DNA: TGTGCCAGCAGCCCCCACTGGGGACTAGATGTCGAGCAGTACTTC; CDR3 protein: CASSPHWGLDVEQYF
D gene: .; J gene: TRBJ2-1; V gene: TRBV5-1; clone size: .; CDR3 DNA: TGCGCCAGCAGCTTGGGAAGGTCGGACTGGCGTCACTCCTACAATGAGCAGTTCTTC; CDR3 protein: CASSLGRSDWRHSYNEQFF
D gene: TRBD1; J gene: TRBJ1-1; V gene: TRBV30; clone size: .; CDR3 DNA: TGTGCCTGGAGTGTGAACAGGGGGCCTGAAGCTTTCTTT; CDR3 protein: CAWSVNRGPEAFF
D gene: .; J gene: TRBJ2-5; V gene: TRBV5-1; clone size: .; CDR3 DNA: TGCGCCAGCAGCTTTAGAAGCGGCGTACGCCAAGAGACCCAGTACTTC; CDR3 protein: CASSFRSGVRQETQYF
D gene: TRBD1; J gene: TRBJ1-1; V gene: TRBV19; clone size: .; CDR3 DNA: TGTGCCAGTAAGATGACAGGGGGCGCGGGCACTGAAGCTTTCTTT; CDR3 protein: CASKMTGGAGTEAFF
D gene: .; J gene: TRBJ1-4; V gene: TRBV5-1; clone size: few; CDR3 DNA: TGCGCCAGCAGCTTGGCCACCAGGGTGGATGCAACTAATGAAAAACTGTTTTTT; CDR3 protein: CASSLATRVDATNEKLFF
D gene: TRBD2; J gene: TRBJ2-7; V gene: TRBV7-2; clone size: many; CDR3 DNA: TGTGCCAGCAGCTTTACTGTGCCTAGCGGGGGGGCGGTCCACGAGCAGTACTTC; CDR3 protein: CASSFTVPSGGAVHEQYF
D gene: .; J gene: TRBJ2-7; V gene: TRBV29-1; clone size: few; CDR3 DNA: TGCAGCGTTGGGAAGGGTGGGACCTACGAGCAGTACTTC; CDR3 protein: CSVGKGGTYEQYF